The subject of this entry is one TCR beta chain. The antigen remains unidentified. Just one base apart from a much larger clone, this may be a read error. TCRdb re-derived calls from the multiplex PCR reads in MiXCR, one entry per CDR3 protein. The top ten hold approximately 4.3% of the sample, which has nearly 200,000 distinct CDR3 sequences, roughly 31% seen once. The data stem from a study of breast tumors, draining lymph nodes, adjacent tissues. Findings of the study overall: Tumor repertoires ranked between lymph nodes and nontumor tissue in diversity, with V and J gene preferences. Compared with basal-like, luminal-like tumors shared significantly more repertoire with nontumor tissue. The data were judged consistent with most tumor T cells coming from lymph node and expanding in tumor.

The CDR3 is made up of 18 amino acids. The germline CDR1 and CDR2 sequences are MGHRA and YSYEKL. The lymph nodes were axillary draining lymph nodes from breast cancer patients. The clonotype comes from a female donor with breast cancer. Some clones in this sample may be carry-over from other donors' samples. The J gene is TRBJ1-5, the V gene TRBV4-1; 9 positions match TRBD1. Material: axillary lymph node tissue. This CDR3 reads CASGQDSGQGDFNQPQHF. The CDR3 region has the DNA TGCGCCAGCGGCCAAGATTCGGGACAGGGCGATTTCAATCAGCCCCAGCATTTT.